The 15 T cell receptor beta chains listed next were all sequenced from one sample in a study of spatial heterogeneity in lung cancer. TCRdb used MiXCR to reprocess the 5' RACE reads, holding one entry per CDR3 protein. The sample includes 950 to 1,500 distinct CDR3 sequences, less than 20% of them seen just once. These receptors lack a known antigen. The time point denotes: sample taken at primary tumor resection. Notes on the study in general: For expanded intratumoral alpha and beta TCRs, counts tracked tumor mutation counts.

This material consisted of lung tumor tissue, taken at surgery. All receptors derive from a male donor with early-stage non-small cell lung cancer.

V and J are TRBV2 and TRBJ2-1; D gene uncertain. The CDR3 runs 13 residues. Trimming left V 0 bases short and J 9 bases short, with 9 bases between. The germline V gene encodes CDR1 SNHLY and CDR2 FYNNEI. DNA for the CDR3: TGTGCCAGCAGTGAAGCTATACGGAGTGAGCAGTTCTTC. This translates into CASSEAIRSEQFF.

By frequency in the sample, this clonotype is large. The chain's CDR3 is CASRMAGGNYGYTF. CDR3 in DNA: TGTGCCAGCAGGATGGCAGGGGGAAACTATGGCTACACCTTC. The chain joins TRBV6-5 to TRBJ1-2; 7 bases agree with TRBD1. V dropped 6 bases and J dropped 2; count of bases not matched to a gene: 6. The CDR3 has 14 amino acids. Per the germline V gene, CDR1 is MNHEY and CDR2 is SVGAGI.

V and J are TRBV7-9 and TRBJ1-2; possible D gene TRBD1, 5 bases. Germline V gene data show CDR1 as SEHNR and CDR2 as FQNEAQ (reference sequence). Trimming removed 5 bases at V and 6 bases at J, with 16 bases between. The CDR3 has 14 amino acids. The CDR3 sequence is CASSPSSRVDGYTF. The CDR3 DNA follows: TGTGCCAGCAGCCCCTCAAGCAGGGTCGATGGCTACACCTTC.

By share, this clonotype ranks as medium-sized. V and J are TRBV5-1 and TRBJ2-3, with D unresolved. V was clipped by 6 bases and J by 5 bases, with 16 bases between them. CDR3 size: 14 residues. Germline-derived CDR1 and CDR2 are SGHRS and YFSETQ. In DNA form, the CDR3 reads TGCGCCAGCATCCTTGGCCAGGCCGGAGATACGCAGTATTTT. As protein: CASILGQAGDTQYF.

This clonotype is labeled as large. V usage is TRBV7-6 and J usage is TRBJ2-7, with TRBD1 identical over 10 bases. The CDR3 runs 15 residues. Trimming cost V 5 bases and J 3 bases; bases outside gene matches: 7. The germline V gene encodes CDR1 SGHVS and CDR2 FNYEAQ. CDR3 amino acids: CASSPQTGGFYEQYF. The CDR3 coding sequence is TGTGCCAGCAGCCCGCAGACAGGGGGCTTCTACGAGCAGTACTTC. Filled out from reference TRBV7-6 and TRBJ2-7, the complete variable domain reads GAGVSQSPRYKVTKRGQDVALRCDPISGHVSLYWYRQALGQGPEFLTYFNYEAQQDKSGLPNDRFSAERPEGSISTLTIQRTEQRDSAMYRCASSPQTGGFYEQYFGPGTRLTVT.

By its share, this clonotype is medium-sized. The gene calls are TRBV19 and TRBJ2-3; 11 nucleotides line up with TRBD2. Trimming cost V 6 bases and J 1 base; bases outside gene matches: 0. Germline V gene lookup returns CDR1 LNHDA and CDR2 SQIVND (reference sequence). The CDR3 length is 14 residues. CDR3 in amino acids: CASRLAGGTDTQYF. CDR3 bases: TGTGCCAGTAGACTAGCGGGGGGCACAGATACGCAGTATTTT.

This clonotype is labeled as large. CDR3 amino acids: CASSFPGQGPYF. For the CDR3, the DNA is TGTGCCAGCAGTTTCCCTGGACAGGGGCCGTACTTC. The chain carries TRBV28 and TRBJ2-7; 9 positions match TRBD1. The CDR3 runs 12 residues. From germline, CDR1 is MDHEN and CDR2 SYDVKM. With 3 bases clipped from V and 12 bases from J, the junction kept 6 bases outside the gene matches.

This clonotype qualifies as medium-sized. This CDR3 is CASSPTRSYEQYF. The CDR3 DNA follows: TGTGCCAGCTCACCAACGCGAAGCTACGAGCAGTACTTC. The V gene is TRBV18, the J gene TRBJ2-7; D ambiguous. Trimming took 2 bases from V and 3 from J, leaving 8 bases between them. Germline V gene lookup returns CDR1 KGHSH and CDR2 LQKENI. The length of the CDR3 is 13 residues.

In its sample, this clonotype ranks as medium-sized. Germline is not matched at one junction end, which may reflect a read error. This rearrangement joins TRBV18 to TRBJ1-1; D not certain. The CDR3 sequence is 15 residues long. Per germline, CDR1 KGHSH and CDR2 LQKENI. CDR3 sequence reads: CASSPRGQLNTEVFF. The CDR3 DNA reads TGTGCCAGCTCACCACGAGGGCAGTTAAACACTGAAGTTTTCTTT.

This clonotype rates as large (0.1 to 1%). This rearrangement joins TRBV7-6 to TRBJ1-3; D gene uncertain. The CDR3 has 11 amino acids. Deletions cut 4 bases from V and 6 bases from J, with 4 bases between. In germline, CDR1 is SGHVS, CDR2 FNYEAQ. The CDR3 sequence is CASSSSNTIYF. For the CDR3, the DNA is TGTGCCAGCAGCTCTTCAAACACCATATATTTT.

V and J are TRBV12-3 or TRBV12-4 and TRBJ2-3, with TRBD2 matching over 7 bases. The CDR3 contains 12 residues. The V and J ends lost 8 bases and 5 bases, in that order; junction bases with no gene match: 4. CDR3 DNA sequence: TGTGCCAGCTCGGGGGGAGGAGATACGCAGTATTTT. The encoded protein is CASSGGGDTQYF.

This chain uses TRBV30 with TRBJ1-2; 7 bases are shared with TRBD1. V dropped 4 bases and J dropped 4; count of bases not matched to a gene: 6. This CDR3 has 13 residues. Germline CDR1 GTSNPN, CDR2 SVGIG (reference sequence). CDR3 residues: CAWTLGDSYGYTF. The CDR3, as DNA: TGTGCCTGGACCCTTGGGGACAGCTATGGCTACACCTTC.

In this sample, this clonotype is large. The V gene is TRBV6-6, the J gene TRBJ2-1, with D unresolved. CDR3 size: 12 residues. Per the germline V gene, CDR1 is MNHNY and CDR2 is SVGAGI (reference sequence). Trimming took 3 bases from V and 5 from J, leaving 5 bases between them. Here the CDR3 DNA reads TGTGCCAGCAGTTATGTCAACAATGAGCAGTTCTTC. Translating gives CASSYVNNEQFF.

Relative to its sample, this clonotype is medium-sized. The chain recombines TRBV30 with TRBJ2-2, with D perhaps matching TRBD1 (6 bases). The germline V and J ends were trimmed by 2 bases and 6 bases, with 10 bases remaining between them. The germline V gene has CDR1 GTSNPN and CDR2 SVGIG (reference sequence). The CDR3 runs to 13 residues. Here the CDR3 reads CAWSSRGPGELFF. CDR3 nucleotides: TGTGCCTGGAGTTCCAGGGGTCCCGGGGAGCTGTTTTTT.

The chain employs TRBV29-1 and TRBJ1-4; 9 nucleotides agree with TRBD1. The V gene's germline CDR1 is SQVTM and CDR2 ANQGSEA. The CDR3 is 13 residues long. V lost 1 base to trimming and J lost 8 bases; unmatched junction nucleotides: 2. The CDR3 loop reads CSVEGTGEEKLFF. The CDR3 DNA sequence: TGCAGCGTTGAAGGGACAGGGGAGGAAAAACTGTTTTTT.